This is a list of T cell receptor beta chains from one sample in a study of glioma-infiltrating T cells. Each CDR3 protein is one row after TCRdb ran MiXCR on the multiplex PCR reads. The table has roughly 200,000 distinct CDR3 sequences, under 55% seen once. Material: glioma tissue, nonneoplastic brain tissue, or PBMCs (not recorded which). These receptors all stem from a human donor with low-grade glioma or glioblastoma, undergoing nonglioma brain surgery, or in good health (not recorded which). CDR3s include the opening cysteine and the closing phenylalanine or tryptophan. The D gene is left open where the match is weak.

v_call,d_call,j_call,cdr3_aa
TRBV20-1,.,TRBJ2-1,CSASILKTRGVGEQFF
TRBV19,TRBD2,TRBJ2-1,CASSWLAGVMNEQFF
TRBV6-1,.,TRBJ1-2,CASRAQDPNYGYTF
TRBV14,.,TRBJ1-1,CASSLRQRTEAFF
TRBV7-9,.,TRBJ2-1,CAISPAIGTPKNEQFF
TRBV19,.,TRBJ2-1,CASSNVNEQFF
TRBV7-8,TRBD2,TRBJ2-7,CASSPPRGDEQYF
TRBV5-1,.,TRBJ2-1,CASSLTPWNNEQFF
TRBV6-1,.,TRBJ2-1,CASSFDATNNEQFF
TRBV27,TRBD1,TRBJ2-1,CASSRTGSNEQFF
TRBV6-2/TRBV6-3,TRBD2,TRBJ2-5,CAGLAGPYKEEIQYF
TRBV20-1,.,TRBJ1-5,CSDRGPVTSNQPKHF
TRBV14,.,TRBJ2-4,CASSQPTPAQNIQYF
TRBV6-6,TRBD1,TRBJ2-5,CASSYSQGARQETQYF
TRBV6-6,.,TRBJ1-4,CASSYSQAGGEKLFF
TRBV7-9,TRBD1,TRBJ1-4,CASRPDRVPEKLFF
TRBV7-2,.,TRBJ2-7,CASSFLGLIPYEQYF
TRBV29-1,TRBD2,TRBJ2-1,CSGEGGSKLAGESYEQFF
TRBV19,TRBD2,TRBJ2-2,CASRQGGTAGELFF
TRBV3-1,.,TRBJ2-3,CASSQESDTNTQYF
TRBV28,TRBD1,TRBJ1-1,CATGQGGSENFF
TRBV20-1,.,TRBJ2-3,CSASGAVNTDTQYF
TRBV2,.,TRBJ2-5,CASSEGRETQYF
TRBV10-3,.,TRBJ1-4,CAISTQIGANEKLFF
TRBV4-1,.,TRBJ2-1,CASSQEGLNSYNEQFF
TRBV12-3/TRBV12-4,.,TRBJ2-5,CASAGRTQYF
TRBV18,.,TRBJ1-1,CASSPPNSMNTEAFF
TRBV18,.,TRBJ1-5,CASSPQAGGNQPQHF
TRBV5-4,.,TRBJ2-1,CASSLHTSWDEQFF
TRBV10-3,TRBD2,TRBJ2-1,CATRGREGNEQFF
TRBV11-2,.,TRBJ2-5,CASSPGPGETQYF
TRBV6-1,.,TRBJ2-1,CASSQGNEQFF
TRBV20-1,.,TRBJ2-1,CSARAIIRDYNEQFF
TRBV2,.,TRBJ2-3,CASRRGTDTQYF
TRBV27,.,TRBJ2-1,CASSLSSGHNDQFF
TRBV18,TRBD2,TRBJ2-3,CASSAFSGRTTDTQYF
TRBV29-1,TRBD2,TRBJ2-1,CSVRLAGGLYNEQFF
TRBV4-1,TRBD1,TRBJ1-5,CASSQERQGGQPHHF
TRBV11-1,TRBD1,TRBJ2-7,CACSPDRGTYEQYF
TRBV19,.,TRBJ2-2,CASSMAAGELFF
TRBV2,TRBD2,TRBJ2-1,CACTLAGGYNEQFF
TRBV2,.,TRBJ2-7,CASRSDLIYEQYF
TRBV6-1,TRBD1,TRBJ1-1,CASSTGQGMNTEAFF
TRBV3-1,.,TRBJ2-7,CASSQAGRSYEQYF
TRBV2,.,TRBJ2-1,CASSGDGRSMDEQFF
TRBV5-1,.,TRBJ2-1,CASSLGAGPYNEQFF
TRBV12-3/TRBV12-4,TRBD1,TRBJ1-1,CASINGTDEAFF
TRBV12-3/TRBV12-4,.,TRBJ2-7,CASSFSGAADEQYF
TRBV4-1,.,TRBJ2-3,CASSRLGNRVRDTQYF
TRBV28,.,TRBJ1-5,CASSSGGNQPQHF
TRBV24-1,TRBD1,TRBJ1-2,CATSADRDYGYTF
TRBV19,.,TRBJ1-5,CASRWGEDGNQPQHF
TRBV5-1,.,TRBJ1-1,CASSRDWNTEAFF
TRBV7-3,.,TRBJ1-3,CASRQEGRNTIYF